These 25 T cell receptor beta chains were sequenced from one sample in a study of blood T cells in healthy people across ages. Through a sample-barcoded 5' primer and a J-beta primer mix, a second PCR was run for roughly 6 to 11 cycles. TCRdb analysed the 5' RACE reads with MiXCR anew, one entry per CDR3 protein. There are about 1,400,000 distinct CDR3 sequences in the sample; around two fifths occur only once, and 7% to 9% lies in the top ten. Sequenced input: blood. The receptors were sampled from a woman younger than 35 in good health.

The chain recombines TRBV28 with TRBJ2-4, with 10 bases identical to TRBD1. Near its end, the DNA agrees better with TRBJ2-7, so the J call may be wrong. Germline CDR1 reads MDHEN; CDR2 reads SYDVKM. The CDR3 totals 15 residues. CDR3 protein: CASSFWTGGTYEQYF. DNA of the CDR3: TGTGCCAGCAGTTTTTGGACAGGGGGTACCTACGAGCAGTACTTC.

This clonotype showed up just a few times. The rearrangement uses TRBV5-1 and TRBJ2-7, with a weak D call TRBD2 (6 bases). The DNA end is more similar to TRBJ2-5, so the J call may be wrong. The CDR3 spans 14 residues. The germline V gene has CDR1 SGHRS and CDR2 YFSETQ. CDR3 residues: CASSLNGGGETQYF. Written as DNA, the CDR3 is TGCGCCAGCAGCTTGAATGGGGGAGGCGAGACCCAGTACTTC.

The genes are TRBV9 and TRBJ1-4; no definite D call. Trimming took 4 bases from V and 4 from J, leaving 11 bases between them. The CDR3 contains 14 residues. Germline lookup yields CDR1 SGDLS and CDR2 YYNGEE. The CDR3 nucleotides are TGTGCCAGCAGCACGGGAGAGAGTAATGAAAAACTGTTTTTT. It yields the protein CASSTGESNEKLFF.

This clonotype was observed a handful of times. The chain combines TRBV12-3 or TRBV12-4 with TRBJ2-5; D possibly corresponds to TRBD2 (6 bases). Trimming left V 4 bases short and J 2 bases short, with 11 bases between. The CDR3 is 14 amino acids. CDR3 protein: CASSWSTRQETQYF. For the CDR3, the DNA is TGTGCCAGCAGTTGGTCGACTAGACAAGAGACCCAGTACTTC.

This clonotype was seen a few times. The V call is TRBV3-1, the J call TRBJ2-7; D gene uncertain. The CDR3 totals 12 residues. With 3 bases removed from V and 6 bases from J, the gap between germline ends came to 9 bases. The germline CDR1 and CDR2 sequences are LGHDT and YNNKEL (reference sequence). The CDR3 here is CASSQTSREQYF. The CDR3 bases are TGTGCCAGCAGCCAGACCTCCCGCGAGCAGTACTTC.

The chain links TRBV10-3 to TRBJ2-3; no clear D gene. This CDR3 is built from 15 residues. Germline lookup yields CDR1 ENHRY and CDR2 SYGVKD. The V end lost 11 bases, the J end lost 0 bases, and 18 bases lay between the germline ends. This chain's CDR3 is CASRTATESTDTQYF. As DNA, the CDR3 is TGTGCCTCCCGGACGGCCACCGAAAGCACAGATACGCAGTATTTT.

This chain links TRBV12-3 or TRBV12-4 with TRBJ2-1, with 7 positions matching TRBD2. Trimming cost V 3 bases and J 9 bases; bases outside gene matches: 23. The CDR3 has 19 residues. Written as DNA, the CDR3 is TGTGCCAGCAGTTTGGGGCGGGGGAGGCCTGGGGGTTTTATCAGTGAGCAGTTCTTC. This gives the protein CASSLGRGRPGGFISEQFF.

The genes are TRBV20-1 and TRBJ2-7; D possibly uses TRBD1 or TRBD2 (5 bases each). CDR3 length equals 12 residues. The V and J ends lost 7 bases and 7 bases respectively, with 17 bases between them. CDR1 is DFQATT and CDR2 is SNEGSKA in the germline V gene (reference sequence). The chain's CDR3 is CSGDGLLGEQYF. The CDR3 nucleotides are TGCAGTGGGGACGGACTCCTAGGAGAGCAGTACTTC.

The chain employs TRBV6-1 and TRBJ1-1; TRBD1 is a possible D gene (5 bases). Trimming pared 6 bases from V and 0 bases from J, leaving 14 bases between. The CDR3 loop spans 15 amino acids. Germline values: CDR1 MNHNS, CDR2 SASEGT. The CDR3 reads CASSEMQGLNTEAFF. Written as DNA, the CDR3 is TGTGCCAGCAGCGAAATGCAGGGATTGAACACTGAAGCTTTCTTT.

Only a few counts were recorded for this clonotype. V usage is TRBV20-1 and J usage is TRBJ2-3; 7 nucleotides match TRBD1. This CDR3 region has 16 residues. The junction had 12 bases not matched to a gene; V was cut back by 6 bases and J by 0 bases. CDR1 and CDR2 from the germline V gene are DFQATT and SNEGSKA (reference sequence). The CDR3 coding sequence is TGCAGTGCGAAGGATCCCGGGACAGCTAGCACAGATACGCAGTATTTT. This gives the protein CSAKDPGTASTDTQYF.

This clonotype was detected a few times. The V gene is TRBV6-6, the J gene TRBJ2-5; tentative D call: TRBD2 (6 bases). V was cut by 6 bases and J by 5 bases, with 22 bases left in between. Germline loops: CDR1 MNHNY, CDR2 SVGAGI (reference sequence). CDR3 length equals 16 residues. CDR3 bases: TGTGCCAGCAGAAGCTCTATAGACGGCGGAGGGGAGACCCAGTACTTC. Its translation: CASRSSIDGGGETQYF.

This clonotype showed up many times. This sequence joins TRBV9 and TRBJ2-7; TRBD2 agrees at 10 bases. The ends lost 4 bases at V and 4 bases at J; junction bases unmatched: 5. The CDR3 is made up of 14 amino acids. Per germline, CDR1 SGDLS and CDR2 YYNGEE. CDR3 loop: CASSPGSGGYEQYF. DNA for the CDR3: TGTGCCAGCAGCCCCGGTAGCGGGGGGTACGAGCAGTACTTC.

The chain employs TRBV10-3 and TRBJ1-1; possibly TRBD1 for D (6 bases). V was cut by 5 bases and J by 0 bases, with 10 bases left in between. This CDR3 region has 14 residues. Looked up from germline, CDR1 is ENHRY and CDR2 is SYGVKD. For the CDR3, the DNA is TGTGCCATCAGTCGACAGGTCATGAACACTGAAGCTTTCTTT. Amino acid sequence: CAISRQVMNTEAFF.

With respect to this clonotype: A much larger clone is a single base away; this may be a read error. The chain uses TRBV29-1 and TRBJ2-7; D is undetermined. The CDR3 spans 11 residues. CDR1 is SQVTM, CDR2 ANQGSEA, per germline. V lost 4 bases, J lost 3 bases, and 7 bases lay in between. DNA for the CDR3: TGCAGCGTTGTTAGGAACTACGAGCAGTACTTC. This gives the protein CSVVRNYEQYF.

This clonotype was detected a few times. The rearrangement links TRBV5-6 to TRBJ2-7, with D unresolved. Germline V gene data show CDR1 as SGHDT and CDR2 as YYEEEE. Trimming cost V 1 base and J 2 bases, with 10 bases left between them. The CDR3 is 14 amino acids. The CDR3 bases are TGTGCCAGCAGCTTGCTACGTCGTACCTACGAGCAGTACTTC. Its translation is CASSLLRRTYEQYF.

This chain links TRBV6-2 or TRBV6-3 with TRBJ1-1, with TRBD1 as a possible D gene (5 bases). V shed 0 bases and J shed 6 bases, with 8 bases lying between them. This CDR3 region has 13 residues. Germline lookup yields CDR1 MNHEY and CDR2 SVGEGT. The CDR3 here is CASSYSGGSEAFF. The CDR3 nucleotides are TGTGCCAGCAGTTACTCGGGGGGGTCTGAAGCTTTCTTT.

Turning to this clonotype: Since a much larger clone is just one base distant, this may be a read error. This chain links TRBV3-1 with TRBJ2-5; no clear D gene. Germline V gene sequence: CDR1 LGHDT, CDR2 YNNKEL (reference sequence). This CDR3 is 11 amino acids long. Trimming shortened V by 3 bases and J by 6 bases, and 5 bases separated the two germline ends. The CDR3 sequence: CASSHGQTQYF. The CDR3 DNA sequence: TGTGCCAGCAGCCACGGACAGACCCAGTACTTC.

The chain links TRBV3-1 to TRBJ2-7; TRBD1 or TRBD2 may be the D gene (5 bases each). Trimming took 5 bases from V and 4 from J, leaving 18 bases between them. This CDR3 has 15 amino acids. Germline CDR1 and CDR2: LGHDT and YNNKEL (reference sequence). CDR3 protein: CASSSISGRQYEQYF. CDR3 nucleotides: TGTGCCAGCAGCTCGATATCGGGACGGCAGTACGAGCAGTACTTC.

This clonotype was seen a handful of times. J is TRBJ1-2 and V is TRBV20-1; TRBD1 aligns across 9 bases. Germline V lookup: CDR1 DFQATT, CDR2 SNEGSKA (reference sequence). The trim removed 1 base at V and 7 bases at J, leaving 10 bases unmatched. This CDR3 has 15 residues. The CDR3 reads CSARAGTGSLGGYTF. CDR3 bases: TGCAGTGCTAGAGCCGGGACAGGGAGTCTGGGTGGCTACACCTTC.

This clonotype was seen only a few times. This sequence joins TRBV7-2 and TRBJ2-7; no definite D call. The V and J ends lost 5 bases and 3 bases respectively, with 17 bases between them. This CDR3 is built from 15 residues. Germline CDR1 SGHTA, CDR2 FQGNSA. The CDR3 region is CASSQARQVGYEQYF. The CDR3 region has the DNA TGTGCCAGCAGCCAGGCCCGTCAGGTCGGCTACGAGCAGTACTTC. The full variable domain, rest sourced from reference TRBV7-2 and TRBJ2-7, is GAGVSQSPSNKVTEKGKDVELRCDPISGHTALYWYRQSLGQGLEFLIYFQGNSAPDKSGLPSDRFSAERTGGSVSTLTIQRTQQEDSAVYLCASSQARQVGYEQYFGPGTRLTVT.

The rearrangement joins TRBV9 to TRBJ1-4; TRBD1 matches at 7 bases. Germline V gives CDR1 SGDLS, CDR2 YYNGEE. The junction had 6 bases not matched to a gene; V was cut back by 5 bases and J by 8 bases. This CDR3 contains 13 residues. CDR3 region: CASRGDREEKLFF. The CDR3 DNA follows: TGTGCCAGCAGGGGAGACAGGGAAGAAAAACTGTTTTTT.

The chain is built from TRBV12-3 or TRBV12-4 and TRBJ2-5; D may be TRBD1 or TRBD2 (5 bases each). The CDR3 is made up of 16 amino acids. With 6 bases removed from V and 5 bases from J, the gap between germline ends came to 22 bases. CDR3 in amino acids: CASRTSRDPARETQYF. The DNA of the CDR3 is TGTGCCAGCAGGACCTCCCGGGACCCGGCGAGGGAGACCCAGTACTTC.

This clonotype turned up a few times. V usage is TRBV25-1 and J usage is TRBJ1-2; 7 bases line up with TRBD1. The V segment lost 8 bases and the J segment 2 bases; nucleotides outside the gene matches: 5. Germline CDR1 is MGHDK and CDR2 is SYGVNS. The CDR3 runs 13 residues. DNA for the CDR3: TGTGCCAGCGGAGTGACAGGGAACTATGGCTACACCTTC. Translation gives CASGVTGNYGYTF.

The DNA of the CDR3 is TGTGCCACCAGCCGTACAGGGATCACCTACGAGCAGTACTTC. Protein sequence: CATSRTGITYEQYF. The J gene is TRBJ2-7, the V gene TRBV15, with D tentatively TRBD1 (6 bases). CDR1 LNHNV and CDR2 YYDKDF come from the germline V gene (reference sequence). The CDR3 spans 14 residues. Trimming pared 5 bases from V and 2 bases from J, leaving 13 bases between.

The chain is built from TRBV20-1 and TRBJ1-2; D might be TRBD1 (6 bases). V was pared by 5 bases and J by 2 bases, with 15 bases between. CDR1 DFQATT and CDR2 SNEGSKA come from the germline V gene (reference sequence). CDR3 length: 14 amino acids. The CDR3 sequence: CSAGGGSENYGYTF. DNA of the CDR3: TGCAGTGCTGGGGGGGGCAGTGAGAACTATGGCTACACCTTC.